These 13 T cell receptor beta chains came from one sample sequenced in a study of blood T cell repertoires in COVID-19. The protocol was immunoSEQ multiplex PCR, while the TCRdb copy is restricted to in-frame clones and leaves out a portion. The sample includes fewer than 250,000 clones, approximately 84% of them seen just once. The sample taken for sequencing was peripheral blood. All receptors come from a woman in her 70s with active or convalescent COVID-19.

The chain uses TRBV4-2 and TRBJ2-3; possibly TRBD2 for D (5 bases). The CDR3 covers 14 residues. Germline V lookup: CDR1 LGHNA, CDR2 YNFKEQ. Trimming removed 5 bases from V and 5 bases from J, with 14 bases in between. The CDR3 here is CASSDLANKDTQYF. CDR3 in DNA: TGTGCCAGCAGCGATCTAGCAAACAAAGATACGCAGTATTTT.

This chain connects TRBV5-1 to TRBJ1-1, with 8 nucleotides matching TRBD1. V lost 4 bases and J lost 5; bases outside the gene matches: 10. CDR1 is SGHRS, CDR2 YFSETQ, per germline. The CDR3 spans 15 residues. CDR3 bases: TGCGCCAGCAGCGACAGGGGTTTACGGGAGACTGAAGCTTTCTTT. It is translated as CASSDRGLRETEAFF.

CDR3 nucleotides: TGCGCCAGCAGCCCCGGTTCCGGGACAAAGAACACTGAAGCTTTCTTT. Translated, it gives CASSPGSGTKNTEAFF. The chain joins TRBV4-1 to TRBJ1-1; a weak D match, TRBD1 (6 bases). This CDR3 has 16 residues. Germline assignment: CDR1 MGHRA and CDR2 YSYEKL. V was shortened by 4 bases and J by 1 base, with 16 bases between the two germline ends.

V is TRBV18 and J is TRBJ1-1, with D possibly TRBD1 on 5 matching bases. The V and J ends lost 2 bases and 1 base respectively, with 11 bases between them. Per the germline V gene, CDR1 is KGHSH and CDR2 is LQKENI. This CDR3 is built from 15 residues. The CDR3 region has the DNA TGTGCCAGCTCACCAGCTAAAAGGGGGAACACTGAAGCTTTCTTT. Translating gives CASSPAKRGNTEAFF.

The genes are TRBV7-2 and TRBJ2-1; 12 nucleotides agree with TRBD2. CDR3 length: 18 amino acids. V lost 2 bases and J lost 7; bases outside the gene matches: 12. The germline V gene has CDR1 SGHTA and CDR2 FQGNSA. This CDR3 is CASSLSSRLAGGTNEQFF. The CDR3 nucleotides read TGTGCCAGCAGCTTATCGTCGAGGCTAGCGGGAGGGACTAATGAGCAGTTCTTC.

The chain couples TRBV4-2 to TRBJ2-1; 9 bases align to TRBD2. The CDR3 length is 17 residues. The V gene end was trimmed by 0 bases and the J gene end by 9 bases; junction bases not matched to a gene: 12. Germline V CDR1 and CDR2: LGHNA, YNFKEQ. The chain's CDR3 is CASSQDQAGGLVGEQFF. CDR3 in DNA: TGTGCCAGCAGCCAAGATCAGGCGGGAGGGCTAGTGGGTGAGCAGTTCTTC.

The table lists this clone with a few counts. The V and J genes are TRBV4-1 and TRBJ2-2, with a possible D match to TRBD2 (6 bases). CDR1 MGHRA and CDR2 YSYEKL come from the germline V gene. The V end was cut by 1 base, the J end by 4 bases, with 10 bases between. This CDR3 comprises 15 residues. CDR3 bases: TGCGCCAGCAGCCAAGGGACTATGACCACCGGGGAGCTGTTTTTT. Translating gives CASSQGTMTTGELFF.

This clone has only one observation. V and J are TRBV7-9 and TRBJ2-3; 9 nucleotides match TRBD1. CDR1 is SEHNR, CDR2 FQNEAQ, per germline (reference sequence). With V trimmed by 5 bases and J by 3 bases, 12 bases remained unmatched. The CDR3 loop spans 17 amino acids. CDR3 bases: TGTGCCAGCAGCCCGGGTGGGACAGGGTTTGAAACAGATACGCAGTATTTT. Translated: CASSPGGTGFETDTQYF.

This clone was detected a few times. The V gene is TRBV7-2, the J gene TRBJ2-7, with D possibly TRBD2 on 5 matching bases. V was clipped by 1 base and J by 1 base, with 11 bases between them. The length of the CDR3 is 15 residues. Germline V lookup: CDR1 SGHTA, CDR2 FQGNSA. In nucleotides, the CDR3 is TGTGCCAGCAGCTTAGACGGGAAGGATTCCTACGAGCAGTACTTC. It specifies CASSLDGKDSYEQYF.

As for this clone: This sample includes further DNA sequences coding for the same CDR3. This rearrangement joins TRBV18 to TRBJ2-1, with 12 bases that match TRBD2. Looked up from germline, CDR1 is KGHSH and CDR2 is LQKENI. The CDR3 contains 16 residues. V shed 3 bases and J 1 base; nucleotides not matched to a gene: 1. The CDR3 DNA reads TGTGCCAGCTCACCCCTAGCGGGAGGGTCCTACAATGAGCAGTTCTTC. Protein sequence: CASSPLAGGSYNEQFF.

This clone has more than one count but fewer than ten. This chain connects TRBV19 to TRBJ1-5; 8 positions agree with TRBD1. Germline V gene lookup returns CDR1 LNHDA and CDR2 SQIVND (reference sequence). CDR3 size: 13 residues. J gave up 7 bases and V 3 bases, and 2 bases lay outside the gene matches. CDR3 residues: CASSIGTGQPQHF. CDR3 in DNA: TGTGCCAGTAGTATCGGGACAGGACAGCCCCAGCATTTT.

Only one count was recorded for this clone. The rearrangement uses TRBV27 and TRBJ2-4; a weak D match, TRBD2 (7 bases). The germline CDR1 and CDR2 sequences are MNHEY and SMNVEV (reference sequence). The V and J ends lost 9 bases and 1 base respectively, with 13 bases between them. The CDR3 totals 14 residues. As DNA, the CDR3 is TGTGCCAGTTGGGGGGGGCTGGCCAAAAACATTCAGTACTTC. Translating it yields CASWGGLAKNIQYF.

The V and J genes are TRBV28 and TRBJ2-7; D might be TRBD2 (6 bases). From germline, CDR1 is MDHEN and CDR2 SYDVKM. Deletions cut 4 bases from V and 1 base from J, with 14 bases between. This CDR3 is 15 amino acids long. The CDR3 DNA reads as TGTGCCAGCAGTTCACCCCACGGGGGTTCCTACGAGCAGTACTTC. It specifies CASSSPHGGSYEQYF.